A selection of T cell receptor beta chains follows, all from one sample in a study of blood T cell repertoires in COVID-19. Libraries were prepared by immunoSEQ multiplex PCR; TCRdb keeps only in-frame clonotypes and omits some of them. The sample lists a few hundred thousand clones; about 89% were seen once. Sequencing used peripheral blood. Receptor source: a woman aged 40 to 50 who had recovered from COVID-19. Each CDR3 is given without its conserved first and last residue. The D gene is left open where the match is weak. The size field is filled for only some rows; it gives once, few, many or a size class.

CDR3 protein: AWSLSHEQY
clone size: -
D gene: -
V gene: TRBV30
CDR3 length: 9
J gene: TRBJ2-7

CDR3 protein: ASSWGDRGPLDGYT
clone size: -
D gene: TRBD1
V gene: TRBV5-1
CDR3 length: 14
J gene: TRBJ1-2

CDR3 protein: ASSPFGSGSSYNEQF
clone size: -
D gene: -
V gene: TRBV18
CDR3 length: 15
J gene: TRBJ2-1

CDR3 protein: ASSLDLYNTGELF
clone size: -
D gene: -
V gene: TRBV7-6
CDR3 length: 13
J gene: TRBJ2-2

CDR3 protein: ASSRGLADLTDTQY
clone size: -
D gene: TRBD2
V gene: TRBV3-1/TRBV3-2
CDR3 length: 14
J gene: TRBJ2-3

CDR3 protein: ASRDQGAETQY
clone size: -
D gene: TRBD1
V gene: TRBV7-9
CDR3 length: 11
J gene: TRBJ2-5

CDR3 protein: ASSLSPSGQGYEQY
clone size: -
D gene: TRBD1
V gene: TRBV7-2
CDR3 length: 14
J gene: TRBJ2-7

CDR3 protein: ASSRPGLAGDSTDTQY
clone size: -
D gene: TRBD2
V gene: TRBV9
CDR3 length: 16
J gene: TRBJ2-3

CDR3 protein: ASSYYSPQGAHTGELF
clone size: -
D gene: TRBD1
V gene: TRBV3-1/TRBV3-2
CDR3 length: 16
J gene: TRBJ2-2

CDR3 protein: ASSDGQARDTQY
clone size: once
D gene: TRBD1
V gene: TRBV27
CDR3 length: 12
J gene: TRBJ2-3

CDR3 protein: ASNPPGLAGLSSYEQY
clone size: -
D gene: TRBD2
V gene: TRBV28
CDR3 length: 16
J gene: TRBJ2-7

CDR3 protein: ASSFAPGRAYEQY
clone size: once
D gene: TRBD2
V gene: TRBV27
CDR3 length: 13
J gene: TRBJ2-7

CDR3 protein: ASSPGQANYGYT
clone size: few
D gene: TRBD1
V gene: TRBV7-9
CDR3 length: 12
J gene: TRBJ1-2

CDR3 protein: ASSDRTSGSLTDTQY
clone size: -
D gene: TRBD2
V gene: TRBV5-6
CDR3 length: 15
J gene: TRBJ2-3

CDR3 protein: ARSGSENEKLF
clone size: -
D gene: -
V gene: TRBV30
CDR3 length: 11
J gene: TRBJ1-4

CDR3 protein: ASSLSVSLTYGYT
clone size: -
D gene: -
V gene: TRBV28
CDR3 length: 13
J gene: TRBJ1-2

CDR3 protein: ASSITGGGYEQY
clone size: -
D gene: -
V gene: TRBV19
CDR3 length: 12
J gene: TRBJ2-7

CDR3 protein: ASSWGNDQPQH
clone size: -
D gene: -
V gene: TRBV6-5
CDR3 length: 11
J gene: TRBJ1-5

CDR3 protein: ASSQDATGGDQPQH
clone size: -
D gene: TRBD1
V gene: TRBV3-1/TRBV3-2
CDR3 length: 14
J gene: TRBJ1-5

CDR3 protein: ASSPYRTDIYEQY
clone size: -
D gene: -
V gene: TRBV18
CDR3 length: 13
J gene: TRBJ2-7

CDR3 protein: ASSYSEKLF
clone size: -
D gene: -
V gene: TRBV2
CDR3 length: 9
J gene: TRBJ1-4

CDR3 protein: ASSWTEKETQY
clone size: -
D gene: -
V gene: TRBV2
CDR3 length: 11
J gene: TRBJ2-5

CDR3 protein: ASNPSPGTGGNWQY
clone size: -
D gene: TRBD1
V gene: TRBV5-1
CDR3 length: 14
J gene: TRBJ2-7

CDR3 protein: ASSKGLAGNQETQY
clone size: few
D gene: TRBD2
V gene: TRBV5-4
CDR3 length: 14
J gene: TRBJ2-5

CDR3 protein: ASSAGAGGGETQY
clone size: -
D gene: TRBD2
V gene: TRBV9
CDR3 length: 13
J gene: TRBJ2-5

CDR3 protein: ASSSRDITNEKLF
clone size: -
D gene: -
V gene: TRBV11-2
CDR3 length: 13
J gene: TRBJ1-4

CDR3 protein: ASGQGVSTDTQY
clone size: -
D gene: TRBD1
V gene: TRBV10-2
CDR3 length: 12
J gene: TRBJ2-3

CDR3 protein: ASSELGLAGYEQY
clone size: once
D gene: TRBD2
V gene: TRBV2
CDR3 length: 13
J gene: TRBJ2-7

CDR3 protein: ASSFDSYEQY
clone size: -
D gene: -
V gene: TRBV5-1
CDR3 length: 10
J gene: TRBJ2-7

CDR3 protein: ASSISPPPGDRNEQF
clone size: -
D gene: -
V gene: TRBV19
CDR3 length: 15
J gene: TRBJ2-1

CDR3 protein: ASSIGGDRSYEQY
clone size: once
D gene: TRBD1
V gene: TRBV19
CDR3 length: 13
J gene: TRBJ2-7

CDR3 protein: ATSDPDRFIGAF
clone size: -
D gene: -
V gene: TRBV24-1
CDR3 length: 12
J gene: TRBJ1-1

CDR3 protein: ASSTGRDGYT
clone size: -
D gene: -
V gene: TRBV6-5
CDR3 length: 10
J gene: TRBJ1-2

CDR3 protein: ASSLPGGSGNSYEQY
clone size: -
D gene: TRBD2
V gene: TRBV28
CDR3 length: 15
J gene: TRBJ2-7

CDR3 protein: ASSNHGGGTNTEAF
clone size: -
D gene: -
V gene: TRBV3-1/TRBV3-2
CDR3 length: 14
J gene: TRBJ1-1

CDR3 protein: ASSLVVDRKVLNEQF
clone size: -
D gene: -
V gene: TRBV5-8
CDR3 length: 15
J gene: TRBJ2-1

CDR3 protein: ASSFAGGANVLT
clone size: -
D gene: -
V gene: TRBV5-6
CDR3 length: 12
J gene: TRBJ2-6

CDR3 protein: ASSTRTSGTSTDTQY
clone size: -
D gene: TRBD2
V gene: TRBV19
CDR3 length: 15
J gene: TRBJ2-3

CDR3 protein: ASSSWTGSSYEQY
clone size: -
D gene: TRBD1
V gene: TRBV7-9
CDR3 length: 13
J gene: TRBJ2-7

CDR3 protein: ASSLIGSSYNEQF
clone size: -
D gene: -
V gene: TRBV5-4
CDR3 length: 13
J gene: TRBJ2-1

CDR3 protein: ASSDTRAPYEQY
clone size: -
D gene: -
V gene: TRBV2
CDR3 length: 12
J gene: TRBJ2-7

CDR3 protein: ASSLSSGGLYNEQF
clone size: -
D gene: TRBD2
V gene: TRBV27
CDR3 length: 14
J gene: TRBJ2-1

CDR3 protein: ASSSHRFPGELF
clone size: -
D gene: -
V gene: TRBV5-4
CDR3 length: 12
J gene: TRBJ2-2

CDR3 protein: ASTETGRATNEKLF
clone size: -
D gene: -
V gene: TRBV19
CDR3 length: 14
J gene: TRBJ1-4

CDR3 protein: ASSPRDSMNQPQH
clone size: -
D gene: TRBD1
V gene: TRBV7-8
CDR3 length: 13
J gene: TRBJ1-5

CDR3 protein: ASSQTGRAEAF
clone size: -
D gene: -
V gene: TRBV3-1/TRBV3-2
CDR3 length: 11
J gene: TRBJ1-1

CDR3 protein: ASSQGVGGETQY
clone size: -
D gene: TRBD2
V gene: TRBV3-1/TRBV3-2
CDR3 length: 12
J gene: TRBJ2-5

CDR3 protein: SVDEVAGDTQY
clone size: -
D gene: TRBD2
V gene: TRBV29-1
CDR3 length: 11
J gene: TRBJ2-3

CDR3 protein: ASSLVAGGAYEQY
clone size: once
D gene: TRBD2
V gene: TRBV5-6
CDR3 length: 13
J gene: TRBJ2-7

CDR3 protein: ASSLSGKVYSNQPQH
clone size: -
D gene: -
V gene: TRBV5-8
CDR3 length: 15
J gene: TRBJ1-5

CDR3 protein: ASSSDSLRETQY
clone size: -
D gene: -
V gene: TRBV5-1
CDR3 length: 12
J gene: TRBJ2-5

CDR3 protein: ASSLTGPLTYEQY
clone size: once
D gene: -
V gene: TRBV28
CDR3 length: 13
J gene: TRBJ2-7

CDR3 protein: ASRRENTEAF
clone size: -
D gene: -
V gene: TRBV12-3/TRBV12-4
CDR3 length: 10
J gene: TRBJ1-1

CDR3 protein: AISERDSGNTIY
clone size: -
D gene: -
V gene: TRBV10-3
CDR3 length: 12
J gene: TRBJ1-3

CDR3 protein: ASSPGQGAYEQY
clone size: once
D gene: TRBD1
V gene: TRBV9
CDR3 length: 12
J gene: TRBJ2-7